This is a list of T cell receptor beta chains from one sample in a study of blood T cell repertoires in COVID-19. The method was immunoSEQ multiplex PCR; TCRdb's version includes in-frame clones alone and lacks a portion of them. The table includes about 220,000 clones, 82% detected once. What was sequenced was PBMCs or T cells enriched from blood (not recorded which). These receptors were obtained from a woman aged 55-69 years who had recovered from COVID-19. Both conserved end residues are part of each CDR3. The order of the fields is V gene, J gene, clone size, D gene, CDR3 DNA, CDR3 protein. D genes are given only for firm matches. Expanded clones get a size class; other rows say once, few or many, or leave the size out.

v_gene: TRBV10-3; j_gene: TRBJ1-1; abundance: -; d_gene: -; CDR3nt: TGTGCCATCGGTAGTAAGGCGGACACTGAAGCTTTCTTT; CDR3aa: CAIGSKADTEAFF
v_gene: TRBV7-2; j_gene: TRBJ1-2; abundance: -; d_gene: -; CDR3nt: TGTGCCAGCAGCTTAGCACAGGCCTGGAATGGCTACACCTTC; CDR3aa: CASSLAQAWNGYTF
v_gene: TRBV21-1; j_gene: TRBJ2-7; abundance: few; d_gene: -; CDR3nt: TGTGCCAGCAGCAAAAAGGGGTCCTCCTACGAGCAGTACTTC; CDR3aa: CASSKKGSSYEQYF
v_gene: TRBV5-4; j_gene: TRBJ1-1; abundance: once; d_gene: -; CDR3nt: TGTGCCAGCAGCTTGGGACAGACAAACACTGAAGCTTTCTTT; CDR3aa: CASSLGQTNTEAFF
v_gene: TRBV6-5; j_gene: TRBJ1-2; abundance: few; d_gene: -; CDR3nt: TGTGCCAGCAGTTACTCGAACGGGGTCGCTGGCTACACCTTC; CDR3aa: CASSYSNGVAGYTF
v_gene: TRBV3-1/TRBV3-2; j_gene: TRBJ2-3; abundance: -; d_gene: -; CDR3nt: TGTGCCAGCAGCCCGACGGGGGATACGCAGTATTTT; CDR3aa: CASSPTGDTQYF
v_gene: TRBV11-3; j_gene: TRBJ2-3; abundance: -; d_gene: TRBD2; CDR3nt: TGTGCCAGCAGCTTAGGGGGGGGTACCGATACGCAGTATTTT; CDR3aa: CASSLGGGTDTQYF
v_gene: TRBV15; j_gene: TRBJ2-2; abundance: few; d_gene: TRBD1; CDR3nt: TGTGCCACCAGCAGTCGGACAGGGTTTGCCGGGGAGCTGTTTTTT; CDR3aa: CATSSRTGFAGELFF
v_gene: TRBV18; j_gene: TRBJ2-5; abundance: -; d_gene: TRBD1; CDR3nt: TGTGCCAGCTCACCCGGGACAGTACAAGAGACCCAGTACTTC; CDR3aa: CASSPGTVQETQYF
v_gene: TRBV6-5; j_gene: TRBJ1-2; abundance: -; d_gene: -; CDR3nt: TGTGCCAGCAAACCAGGGGCAAACTATGGCTACACCTTC; CDR3aa: CASKPGANYGYTF
v_gene: TRBV6-1; j_gene: TRBJ2-4; abundance: few; d_gene: -; CDR3nt: TGTGCCAGCAGTGGCGGGCAAGCCAAAAACATTCAGTACTTC; CDR3aa: CASSGGQAKNIQYF
v_gene: TRBV11-2; j_gene: TRBJ2-1; abundance: -; d_gene: TRBD2; CDR3nt: TGTGCCAGCAGCTTAATGGGGTCACTAGCGTCCAATGAGCAGTTCTTC; CDR3aa: CASSLMGSLASNEQFF
v_gene: TRBV2; j_gene: TRBJ1-1; abundance: -; d_gene: -; CDR3nt: TGTGCCAGCAGCACAGGGTACGCTGAAGCTTTCTTT; CDR3aa: CASSTGYAEAFF
v_gene: TRBV19; j_gene: TRBJ1-2; abundance: -; d_gene: -; CDR3nt: TGTGCCAGCAGAAAAGGGGACTATGGCTACACCTTC; CDR3aa: CASRKGDYGYTF
v_gene: TRBV12-3/TRBV12-4; j_gene: TRBJ1-3; abundance: few; d_gene: -; CDR3nt: TGTGCCAGCAGACCAGGCGGGGACACCATATATTTT; CDR3aa: CASRPGGDTIYF
v_gene: TRBV4-3; j_gene: TRBJ1-6; abundance: -; d_gene: -; CDR3nt: TGCGCCAGCAGCCAAGATTGGGGCCGACCCCTCCACTTT; CDR3aa: CASSQDWGRPLHF
v_gene: TRBV5-6; j_gene: TRBJ2-5; abundance: -; d_gene: -; CDR3nt: TGTGCCAGCAGCTTGTACAGGGCTGGAGAGACCCAGTACTTC; CDR3aa: CASSLYRAGETQYF
v_gene: TRBV9; j_gene: TRBJ1-1; abundance: -; d_gene: -; CDR3nt: TGTGCCAGCAGCGTGACAGTAGGCACTGAAGCTTTCTTT; CDR3aa: CASSVTVGTEAFF
v_gene: TRBV7-9; j_gene: TRBJ1-2; abundance: once; d_gene: -; CDR3nt: TGTGCCAGCAGCTTAGGGCCAGACTATGGCTACACCTTC; CDR3aa: CASSLGPDYGYTF
v_gene: TRBV20-1; j_gene: TRBJ2-7; abundance: -; d_gene: -; CDR3nt: TGCAGTGCGTGGACATACGGCGAGCAGTACTTC; CDR3aa: CSAWTYGEQYF
v_gene: TRBV18; j_gene: TRBJ2-3; abundance: -; d_gene: TRBD2; CDR3nt: TGTGCCAGCTCACCACCTACCGGGGGGAGCACAGATACGCAGTATTTT; CDR3aa: CASSPPTGGSTDTQYF
v_gene: TRBV14; j_gene: TRBJ2-2; abundance: -; d_gene: -; CDR3nt: TGTGCCAGCAGCCAAGTAGTCACCGGGGAGCTGTTTTTT; CDR3aa: CASSQVVTGELFF
v_gene: TRBV27; j_gene: TRBJ1-6; abundance: -; d_gene: -; CDR3nt: TGTGCCAGCAGTTTATCTAGTTCACCCCTCCACTTT; CDR3aa: CASSLSSSPLHF
v_gene: TRBV30; j_gene: TRBJ1-1; abundance: -; d_gene: -; CDR3nt: TGTGCCTGGAGTGTACTCGGGTACGGGACTGAAGCTTTCTTT; CDR3aa: CAWSVLGYGTEAFF
v_gene: TRBV19; j_gene: TRBJ1-1; abundance: -; d_gene: -; CDR3nt: TGTGCCAGTACCCCTTTAACAGGAACGCGCACTGAAGCTTTCTTT; CDR3aa: CASTPLTGTRTEAFF